The entry that follows covers one TCR beta chain sequence. This entry is derived from a study of shared clonotypes between healthy human individuals. Within Nashville, Tennessee resided all donors, each a Caucasian adult. Each subset's genomic DNA was shared equally among a number of immunoSEQ plates. The method was immunoSEQ multiplex PCR; TCRdb's version includes in-frame clones alone and lacks a portion of them. This table has 97,000 or so clones, over 40% appearing once. Germline CDR1 reads MRHNA; CDR2 reads SNTAGT. Trimming pared 0 bases from V and 1 base from J, leaving 11 bases between. The length of the CDR3 is 16 residues.

The sequence was obtained from a woman aged 40 to 50 in good health. Some clones in this sample may be carry-over from other donors' samples. The sequenced material came from PBMCs. The V gene is TRBV6-4, the J gene TRBJ2-3; D possibly corresponds to TRBD1 (5 bases). This CDR3 reads CASSDSQGVGTDTQYF. CDR3 bases: TGTGCCAGCAGTGACTCGCAAGGGGTCGGCACAGATACGCAGTATTTT.